This TCR beta chain was sequenced for a study of a mutant IDH1 vaccine in newly diagnosed glioma. About the research overall: Patients got their first vaccination 4-6 weeks after radiotherapy alone, or with temozolomide cycles.

Time point: week 23, last vaccination. Every vaccination contained 300 ug of the mutant IDH1 20-mer peptide and was paired with topical imiquimod. On this clone itself: The antigen remains undetermined.

J gave up 5 bases and V 5 bases, and 14 bases lay outside the gene matches. The germline gives CDR1 SGHRS, CDR2 YFSETQ. The CDR3 has 16 amino acids. Profiling relied on immunoSEQ multiplex PCR, and the TCRdb table lists in-frame clones only, not all of them. The data contain tens of thousands of clones, about four fifths of them singletons. The chain combines TRBV5-1 with TRBJ2-3; 7 bases line up with TRBD1. The sequencing here drew on PBMCs, taken from a glioma patient whose treatment included an IDH1 peptide vaccine. This receptor was taken from a man between 40 and 49 years old with glioma. CDR3 sequence reads: CASSFVDRALGDTQYF. The CDR3 region has the DNA TGCGCCAGCAGTTTTGTTGACAGGGCCCTCGGAGATACGCAGTATTTT.